This TCR beta chain was retrieved from a study of T cells after yellow fever vaccination. This clonotype was observed at least ten times. One entry per CDR3 protein results from TCRdb running MiXCR on the 5' RACE reads. The data contain 250,000 to 300,000 distinct CDR3 sequences, around 4.9% of them singletons. CDR1 and CDR2 from the germline V gene are KGHSH and LQKENI. Losses at the gene ends were 6 bases for V and 4 bases for J; bases not matched to a gene: 11. This CDR3 is 17 amino acids long. This receptor was identified in a man between 18 and 35 years old who received the YFV17D yellow fever vaccine. The chain combines TRBV18 with TRBJ2-5; 13 nucleotides match TRBD2. The sample in question was CD4+ T cells sorted from PBMCs, obtained on the day of the yellow fever booster vaccination. CDR3 bases: TGTGCCAGCTCCCAAGGACTAGCGGGGGCTACCCGAGAGACCCAGTACTTC. Translation gives CASSQGLAGATRETQYF.